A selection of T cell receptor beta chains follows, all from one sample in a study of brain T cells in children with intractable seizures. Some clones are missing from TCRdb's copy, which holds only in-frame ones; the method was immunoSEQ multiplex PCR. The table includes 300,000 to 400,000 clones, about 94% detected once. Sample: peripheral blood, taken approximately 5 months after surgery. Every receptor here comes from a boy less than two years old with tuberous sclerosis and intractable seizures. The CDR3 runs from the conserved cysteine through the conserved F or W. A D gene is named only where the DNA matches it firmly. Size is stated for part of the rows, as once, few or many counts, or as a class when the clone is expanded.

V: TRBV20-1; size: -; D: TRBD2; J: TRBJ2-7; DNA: TGCAGTGCTAGTAGCGGGGGGACCTACGAGCAGTACTTC; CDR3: CSASSGGTYEQYF
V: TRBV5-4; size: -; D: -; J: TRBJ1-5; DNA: TGTGCCAGCAGCCCCCCGGGGGGACAGCCCCAGCATTTT; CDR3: CASSPPGGQPQHF
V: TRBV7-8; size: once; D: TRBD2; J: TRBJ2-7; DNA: TGTGCCAGCAGCTCCCTAGCGGGAGGGCCGAAAGAGCAGTACTTC; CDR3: CASSSLAGGPKEQYF
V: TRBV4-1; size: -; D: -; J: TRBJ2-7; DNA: TGCGCCAGCAGCCTTGCGGGACGGATATCCTACGAGCAGTACTTC; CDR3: CASSLAGRISYEQYF
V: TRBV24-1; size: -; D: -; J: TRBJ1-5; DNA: TGTGCCACCAGTGAGGCGGACGGAGACCATCAGCCCCAGCATTTT; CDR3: CATSEADGDHQPQHF
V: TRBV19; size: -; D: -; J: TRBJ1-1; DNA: TGTGCCAGTAGTACCATCCTACAGGCGAACACTGAAGCTTTCTTT; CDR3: CASSTILQANTEAFF
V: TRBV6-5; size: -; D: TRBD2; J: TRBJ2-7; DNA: TGTGCCAGCAGTCCCCGGGGGGGCTACGAGCAGTACTTC; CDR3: CASSPRGGYEQYF
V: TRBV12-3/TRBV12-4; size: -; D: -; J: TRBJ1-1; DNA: TGTGCCAGCAGTTTAGTGGTGAACACTGAAGCTTTCTTT; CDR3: CASSLVVNTEAFF
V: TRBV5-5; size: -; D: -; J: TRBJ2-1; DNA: TGTGCCAGCAGTTATATCTCCTACAATGAGCAGTTCTTC; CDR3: CASSYISYNEQFF
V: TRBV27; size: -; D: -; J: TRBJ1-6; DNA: TGTGCCAGCAGGGCTTTTGGATACTATAATTCACCCCTCCACTTT; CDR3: CASRAFGYYNSPLHF
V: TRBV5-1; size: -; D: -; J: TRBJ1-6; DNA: TGCGCCAGCAGCTTGGAATATTCACCCCTCCACTTT; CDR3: CASSLEYSPLHF
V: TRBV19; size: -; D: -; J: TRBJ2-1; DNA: TGTGCCAGTACCCAACCTGGGCGGAGCTCCTACAATGAGCAGTTCTTC; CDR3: CASTQPGRSSYNEQFF
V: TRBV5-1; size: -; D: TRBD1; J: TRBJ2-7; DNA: TGCGCCAGCAGCCGGGGACAGGGAAGAGGCGAGCAGTACTTC; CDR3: CASSRGQGRGEQYF
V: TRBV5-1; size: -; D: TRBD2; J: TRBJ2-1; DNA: TGCGCCAGCAGCACCTCCGCGCCTGCTAGCGGGAGCGGGAATGAGCAGTTCTTC; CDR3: CASSTSAPASGSGNEQFF
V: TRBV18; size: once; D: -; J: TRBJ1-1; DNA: TGTGCCAGCTCACCACCCCGCGGGGGGGTAGAAGCTTTCTTT; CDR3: CASSPPRGGVEAFF
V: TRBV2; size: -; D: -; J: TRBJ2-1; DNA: TGTGCCAGCCAAGAAGGGGGGATCTACAATGAGCAGTTCTTC; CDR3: CASQEGGIYNEQFF
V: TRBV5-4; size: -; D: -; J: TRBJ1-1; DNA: TGTGCCAGCAGCCTCCTTGGCACTGAAGCTTTCTTT; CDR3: CASSLLGTEAFF
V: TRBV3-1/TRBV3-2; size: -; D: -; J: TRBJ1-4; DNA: TGTGCCAGCAGCCAGCTGGGGCGAAAACTGTTTTTT; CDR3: CASSQLGRKLFF
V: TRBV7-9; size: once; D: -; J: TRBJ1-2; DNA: TGTGCCTTAGAGGGCTATGGCTACACCTTC; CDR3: CALEGYGYTF
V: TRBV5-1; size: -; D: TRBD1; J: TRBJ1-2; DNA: TGCGCCAGCAGTGGGGACAGGGGGAGAGGCTACACCTTC; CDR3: CASSGDRGRGYTF
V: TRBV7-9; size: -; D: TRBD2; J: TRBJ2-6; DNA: TGTGCCACCCAACTAGCGGGGGACCCGACCTCTGGGGCCAACGTCCTGACTTTC; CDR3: CATQLAGDPTSGANVLTF
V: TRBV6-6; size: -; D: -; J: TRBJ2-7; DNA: TGTGCCAGCAGTTACTCGCGTCAGGTCTACGAGCAGTACTTC; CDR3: CASSYSRQVYEQYF
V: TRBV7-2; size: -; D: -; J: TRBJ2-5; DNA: TGTGCCAGCAGCCCCCTTATGGGGGTAGGAGAAGAGACCCAGTACTTC; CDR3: CASSPLMGVGEETQYF
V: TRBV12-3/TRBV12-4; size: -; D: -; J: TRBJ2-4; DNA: TGTGCCAGCAGTTTATCGCATCATAACATTCAGTACTTC; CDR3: CASSLSHHNIQYF
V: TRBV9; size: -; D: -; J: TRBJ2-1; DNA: TGTGCCAGCAGCTCAGGGAGCCAGGAGCAGTTCTTC; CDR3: CASSSGSQEQFF
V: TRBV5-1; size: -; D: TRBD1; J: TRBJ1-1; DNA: TGCGCCAGCAGCTTAGAGACAGGGGGGGCTGAAGCTTTCTTT; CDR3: CASSLETGGAEAFF
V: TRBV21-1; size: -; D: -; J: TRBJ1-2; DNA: TGTGCCAGCAGCAAACTGGGGCAGGGGGGCTACACCTTC; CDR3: CASSKLGQGGYTF
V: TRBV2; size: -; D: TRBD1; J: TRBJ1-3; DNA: TGTGCCAGCAGCGAACAGGGGGCGTTCAGCTCTGGAAACACCATATATTTT; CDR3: CASSEQGAFSSGNTIYF
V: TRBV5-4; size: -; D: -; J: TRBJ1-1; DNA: TGTGCCAGCAGCTCATCTACTCTTACCTTCTCCAGTGGCGAAGCTTTCTTT; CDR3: CASSSSTLTFSSGEAFF
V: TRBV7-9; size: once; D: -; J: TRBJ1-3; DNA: TGTGCCAGCAGCTTAGCCCCCTACTCTGGAAACACCATATATTTT; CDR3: CASSLAPYSGNTIYF
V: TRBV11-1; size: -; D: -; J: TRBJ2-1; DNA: TGTGCCAGCAGCTCTCCAGGGGCGCGGAGCGGTGAGCAGTTCTTC; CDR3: CASSSPGARSGEQFF
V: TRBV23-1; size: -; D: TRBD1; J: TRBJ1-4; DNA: TGCGCCAGCAGTCAATGCGACAGGGTAGGACGGGAAAAACTGTTTTTT; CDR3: CASSQCDRVGREKLFF
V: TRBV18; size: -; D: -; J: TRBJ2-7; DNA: TGTGCCAGCTGCCGCGACTCCGACAGTACCTACGAGCAGTACTTC; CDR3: CASCRDSDSTYEQYF
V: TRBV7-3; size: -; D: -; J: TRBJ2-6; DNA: TGTGCCAGCAGCTTAGCTGGGGCCAACGTCCTGACTTTC; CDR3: CASSLAGANVLTF
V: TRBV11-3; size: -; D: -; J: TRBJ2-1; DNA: TGTGCCAGCAGCTTAGACAATGAGCAGTTCTTC; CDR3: CASSLDNEQFF
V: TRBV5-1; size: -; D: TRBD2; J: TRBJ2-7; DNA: TGCGCCAGCAGCCAAGGACTAGCGAGGGCCTACGAGCAGTACTTC; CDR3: CASSQGLARAYEQYF
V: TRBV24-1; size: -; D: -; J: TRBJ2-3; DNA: TGTGCCACCAGTGGAGACAGGATGGCAGATACGCAGTATTTT; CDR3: CATSGDRMADTQYF
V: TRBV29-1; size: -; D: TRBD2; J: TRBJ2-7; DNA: TGCAGCGTTGGGCTGGGATTTAGCGGGGTGGGGGAGCAGTACTTC; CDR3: CSVGLGFSGVGEQYF
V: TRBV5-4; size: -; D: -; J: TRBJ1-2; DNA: TGTGCCAGCAGCTCCCCTCGGGTGTGGGGCTACACCTTC; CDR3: CASSSPRVWGYTF
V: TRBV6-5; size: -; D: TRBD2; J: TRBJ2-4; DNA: TGTGCCAGCAGCCACGGGGGGGCTACCAAAAACATTCAGTACTTC; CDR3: CASSHGGATKNIQYF
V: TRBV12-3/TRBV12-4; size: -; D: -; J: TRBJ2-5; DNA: TGTGCCAGCAGCCTCGGAGGCCAAGAGACCCAGTACTTC; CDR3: CASSLGGQETQYF
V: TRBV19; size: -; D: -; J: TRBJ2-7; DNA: TGTGCCAGTAGTGTGGGGCACACCTACGAGCAGTACTTC; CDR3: CASSVGHTYEQYF
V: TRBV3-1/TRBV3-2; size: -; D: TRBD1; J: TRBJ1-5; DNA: TGTGCCAGCAGCCAAGAGTTTCCCCTGGACAGGCCTAATCAGCCCCAGCATTTT; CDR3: CASSQEFPLDRPNQPQHF
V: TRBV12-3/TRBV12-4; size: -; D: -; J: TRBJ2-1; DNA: TGTGCCAGCAGTTTATATTCGGCTGAGCAGTTCTTC; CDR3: CASSLYSAEQFF
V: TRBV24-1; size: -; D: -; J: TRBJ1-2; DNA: TGTGCCACCAGTGACCGGGACACCGACGCCGGTGGCTACACCTTC; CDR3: CATSDRDTDAGGYTF
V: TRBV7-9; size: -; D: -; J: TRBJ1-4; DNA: TGTGCCAGCACCCTATCCTCGGGATCAACTAATGAAAAACTGTTTTTT; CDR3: CASTLSSGSTNEKLFF
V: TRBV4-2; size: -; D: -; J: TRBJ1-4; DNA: TGTGCCAGCAGCCAAGGAGGGGTCCGGGTTAATGAAAAACTGTTTTTT; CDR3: CASSQGGVRVNEKLFF
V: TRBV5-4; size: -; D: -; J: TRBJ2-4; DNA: TGTGCCAGCAGCTTGGTACCAGGGAAAAACATTCAGTACTTC; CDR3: CASSLVPGKNIQYF
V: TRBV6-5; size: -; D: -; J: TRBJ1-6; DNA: TGTGCCAGCAGGACCGGTGCCCAGGGTTCACCCCTCCACTTT; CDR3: CASRTGAQGSPLHF
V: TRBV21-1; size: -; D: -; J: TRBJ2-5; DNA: TGTGCCAGCAGCAAACACAGCGGGGGGGCTCAGGAGACCCAGTACTTC; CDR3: CASSKHSGGAQETQYF
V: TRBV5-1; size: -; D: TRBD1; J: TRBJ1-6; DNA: TGCGCCAGCAGCTTCGGGACAGCTAATTCACCCCTCCACTTT; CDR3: CASSFGTANSPLHF
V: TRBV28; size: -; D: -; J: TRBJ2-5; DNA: TGTGCCAGCAGTCTATGGCTCACTAGATCTCAAGAGACCCAGTACTTC; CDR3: CASSLWLTRSQETQYF
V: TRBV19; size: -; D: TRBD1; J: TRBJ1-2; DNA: TGTGCCAGTAGTACGGGACAGGGGGTAAATGGCTACACCTTC; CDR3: CASSTGQGVNGYTF